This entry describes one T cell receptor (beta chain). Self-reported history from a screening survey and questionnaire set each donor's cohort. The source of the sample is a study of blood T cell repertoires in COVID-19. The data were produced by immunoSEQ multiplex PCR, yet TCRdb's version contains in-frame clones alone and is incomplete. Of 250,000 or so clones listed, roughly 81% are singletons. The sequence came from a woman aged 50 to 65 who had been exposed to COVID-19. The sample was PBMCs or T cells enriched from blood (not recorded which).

For the CDR3, the DNA is TGCGCCAGCAGCCAAGGAGGAGGATCGACCGTATACCTAAGCTCCTATAATTCACCCCTCCACTTT. It codes for CASSQGGGSTVYLSSYNSPLHF. The chain links TRBV4-3 to TRBJ1-6; no clear D. CDR3 length: 22 residues. V shed 1 base and J shed 0 bases, with 25 bases lying between them. Germline V gives CDR1 LGHNA, CDR2 YSLEER.